A selection of T cell receptor beta chains follows, all from one sample in a study of blood T cell repertoires in COVID-19. Here immunoSEQ multiplex PCR was the method, and the copy in TCRdb shows in-frame clones only, minus some. The sample records some 300,000 clones, nearly 90% being singletons. Sequenced: PBMCs or T cells enriched from blood (not recorded which). The receptors originated from a woman in her 30s who had recovered from COVID-19. Each CDR3 is given with its conserved first and last residue. A D gene is named only where the DNA matches it firmly. Only part of the rows carry a size: once, few, many, or a class if the clone is expanded.

TRBJ1-4	-	-	TRBV7-9	CASSPPDRINEKLFF	TGTGCCAGCAGCCCCCCGGACAGAATAAATGAAAAACTGTTTTTT
TRBJ2-7	TRBD2	-	TRBV6-6	CASSPLTGTSGRSYYEQYF	TGTGCCAGCAGTCCCCTCACCGGGACTAGCGGCCGTTCATACTACGAGCAGTACTTC
TRBJ1-1	TRBD1	-	TRBV30	CACGQGENTEAFF	TGTGCCTGTGGACAGGGGGAGAACACTGAAGCTTTCTTT
TRBJ1-5	TRBD1	-	TRBV18	CASSLGGVAGQPQHF	TGTGCCAGCTCACTAGGGGGCGTCGCGGGACAGCCCCAGCATTTT
TRBJ1-2	TRBD1	-	TRBV4-3	CASSQYTRTGNPGYTF	TGCGCCAGCAGCCAGTACACTAGGACAGGGAATCCGGGCTACACCTTC
TRBJ1-3	-	-	TRBV29-1	CSVGGDRGNTIYF	TGCAGCGTCGGAGGAGACAGGGGAAACACCATATATTTT
TRBJ2-7	-	-	TRBV10-1	CASSQGKGYEQYF	TGCGCCAGTTCGCAGGGGAAGGGCTACGAGCAGTACTTC
TRBJ2-3	TRBD1	-	TRBV7-9	CAEGDSLDF	TGTGCCGAGGGGGACAGTCTAGATTTT
TRBJ1-2	TRBD1	once	TRBV28	CASSLPGTEIYGYTF	TGTGCCAGCAGTTTACCCGGGACAGAGATTTATGGCTACACCTTC
TRBJ2-5	-	-	TRBV19	CASSINPTAGQETQYF	TGTGCCAGTAGTATAAACCCGACAGCTGGCCAAGAGACCCAGTACTTC
TRBJ1-2	-	once	TRBV27	CASSLDGLGAPGLFF	TGTGCCAGCAGTTTGGACGGACTAGGGGCCCCGGGACTTTTCTTC
TRBJ1-1	-	few	TRBV2	CASLREVNTEAFF	TGTGCCAGCCTAAGGGAGGTCAACACTGAAGCTTTCTTT
TRBJ1-5	-	-	TRBV7-2	CASSINFSNQPQHF	TGTGCCAGCAGCATCAACTTTAGCAATCAGCCCCAGCATTTT
TRBJ1-6	TRBD1	once	TRBV6-5	CASSYLPGQGGSPLHF	TGTGCCAGCAGTTACTTACCGGGACAGGGAGGTTCACCCCTCCACTTT
TRBJ2-2	-	once	TRBV6-5	CASRYRREPNTGELFF	TGTGCCAGCAGGTACAGACGGGAACCGAACACCGGGGAGCTGTTTTTT
TRBJ1-2	TRBD1	once	TRBV6-5	CASSLRTGLFAGYTF	TGTGCCAGCAGTCTACGGACAGGGCTATTCGCTGGCTACACCTTC
TRBJ2-1	TRBD2	-	TRBV18	CASSPGLAYNEQFF	TGTGCCAGCTCCCCGGGACTAGCCTACAATGAGCAGTTCTTC
TRBJ1-1	TRBD1	-	TRBV27	CASSHRQGGAFF	TGTGCCAGCAGCCATAGACAGGGAGGCGCTTTCTTT
TRBJ2-7	TRBD2	-	TRBV6-5	CASRKGLAGAYEQYF	TGTGCCAGCAGAAAGGGACTAGCGGGAGCCTACGAGCAGTACTTC
TRBJ2-7	TRBD1	once	TRBV5-1	CASSLTGTGYYEQYF	TGCGCCAGCAGCCTTACCGGGACAGGCTATTACGAGCAGTACTTC
TRBJ2-3	-	-	TRBV2	CASSEGGATDTQYF	TGTGCCAGCAGTGAGGGGGGGGCCACAGATACGCAGTATTTT
TRBJ2-5	-	-	TRBV19	CASREGRETQYF	TGTGCCAGTAGAGAGGGGAGGGAGACCCAGTACTTC
TRBJ2-5	-	-	TRBV30	CAWSAPSVARIRETQYF	TGTGCCTGGAGTGCCCCGTCGGTCGCCCGAATCCGAGAGACCCAGTACTTC
TRBJ2-1	TRBD1	-	TRBV24-1	CATSDSGQGNNEQFF	TGTGCCACCAGTGATTCGGGACAGGGCAACAATGAGCAGTTCTTC
TRBJ1-4	TRBD1	-	TRBV14	CASSQQGGNEKLFF	TGTGCCAGCAGCCAACAGGGGGGAAATGAAAAACTGTTTTTT
TRBJ2-6	-	-	TRBV6-2/TRBV6-3	CASSQGYHSGANVLTF	TGTGCCAGCAGCCAGGGGTATCACTCTGGGGCCAACGTCCTGACTTTC
TRBJ1-5	TRBD1	few	TRBV2	CASMRGRNQPQHF	TGTGCCAGCATGAGGGGGCGCAATCAGCCCCAGCATTTT
TRBJ2-7	TRBD1	-	TRBV29-1	CSVRTGTGPLEQYF	TGCAGCGTTCGCACCGGGACAGGACCCTTGGAGCAGTACTTC
TRBJ1-1	-	-	TRBV27	CASSLSSLRGGRTEAFF	TGTGCCAGCAGTTTATCGAGTTTACGGGGAGGACGAACTGAAGCTTTCTTT
TRBJ1-1	TRBD1	-	TRBV19	CASTPQGTTEAFF	TGTGCCAGTACCCCACAGGGGACTACTGAAGCTTTCTTT
TRBJ2-7	-	-	TRBV3-1/TRBV3-2	CASSQEVRDKQYF	TGTGCCAGCAGCCAAGAGGTCCGGGACAAGCAGTACTTC
TRBJ2-5	TRBD1	-	TRBV5-4	CASSSGTAVVETQYF	TGTGCCAGCAGCTCCGGGACAGCCGTAGTAGAGACCCAGTACTTC
TRBJ2-5	-	-	TRBV6-2/TRBV6-3	CASSYLATQESQYF	TGTGCCAGCAGTTACTTAGCAACCCAAGAGTCCCAGTACTTC
TRBJ1-6	-	once	TRBV7-9	CASSLRQSNSPLHF	TGTGCCAGCAGCTTGAGACAGAGTAATTCACCCCTCCACTTT
TRBJ1-5	TRBD1	-	TRBV6-5	CASSTGGYQPQHF	TGTGCCAGCAGCACAGGGGGCTATCAGCCCCAGCATTTT
TRBJ2-7	TRBD2	many	TRBV11-2	CASSPAGLAGPDAYEQYF	TGTGCCAGCAGCCCCGCCGGACTAGCGGGACCGGACGCCTACGAGCAGTACTTC
TRBJ2-1	-	-	TRBV5-1	CASSFQLDNEQFF	TGCGCCAGCAGCTTCCAACTAGACAATGAGCAGTTCTTC
TRBJ2-7	TRBD2	-	TRBV9	CASSVGLTGGPYEQYF	TGTGCCAGCAGCGTAGGTTTAACGGGAGGACCCTACGAGCAGTACTTC
TRBJ2-1	TRBD2	few	TRBV5-1	CASSFSGTSGRKGEQFF	TGCGCCAGCAGCTTTTCCGGGACTAGCGGGAGAAAAGGGGAGCAGTTCTTC
TRBJ2-2	TRBD2	once	TRBV18	CASSPLSGRGTGELFF	TGTGCCAGCTCACCACTGAGCGGGAGAGGCACCGGGGAGCTGTTTTTT
TRBJ1-4	TRBD1	-	TRBV7-2	CASSQDRGREKLFF	TGTGCCAGCAGCCAGGACAGGGGGCGTGAAAAACTGTTTTTT
TRBJ1-5	-	-	TRBV13	CASSSSRGLNQPQHF	TGTGCCAGCAGCTCGTCCCGGGGTCTAAATCAGCCCCAGCATTTT
TRBJ2-3	-	-	TRBV5-1	CASSFSADTQYF	TGCGCCAGCAGCTTTAGCGCAGATACGCAGTATTTT
TRBJ1-4	-	-	TRBV16	CASSQGRFFNEKLFF	TGTGCCAGCAGCCAAGGCAGGTTTTTTAATGAAAAACTGTTTTTT
TRBJ1-3	-	-	TRBV4-1	CASSQARETGNTIYF	TGCGCCAGCAGCCAAGCCAGGGAAACTGGAAACACCATATATTTT
TRBJ1-3	TRBD1	-	TRBV5-1	CASTVTGVESGNTIYF	TGCGCCAGCACCGTAACAGGGGTTGAATCTGGAAACACCATATATTTT
TRBJ2-1	-	-	TRBV30	CACLREASYNEQFF	TGTGCCTGCCTGAGGGAAGCGTCCTACAATGAGCAGTTCTTC